This T cell receptor beta chain was captured by sequencing in a study of blood T cell repertoires in COVID-19. Assay: immunoSEQ multiplex PCR; the TCRdb copy retains only in-frame clones and omits some. The sample yields fewer than 500,000 clones, 70% to 90% seen once. The V gene lost 5 bases and the J gene lost 6 bases, with 11 bases spanning the gap. The CDR3 contains 13 residues. This TCR came from a young man with COVID-19, enrolled during active disease. Sequenced: peripheral blood. The chain is built from TRBV12-3 or TRBV12-4 and TRBJ1-3; D is unclear. CDR3 bases: TGTGCCAGCAGTGAACCTGAACTAAACACCATATATTTT. Translation: CASSEPELNTIYF.